Sequencing of this TCR beta chain was carried out in a study of post-analysis software for immune sequencing data. Study background: There were relapsing-remitting, secondary progressive and progressive-relapsing multiple sclerosis among the disease courses included.

On this clonotype: Its antigen is currently unknown.

Germline loops: CDR1 SGHRS, CDR2 YFSETQ. The CDR3 is made up of 15 amino acids. The V end lost 3 bases, the J end lost 5 bases, and 18 bases lay between the germline ends. Tagging with unique molecular identifiers was a feature of the TCR beta cDNA libraries. Each batch of about 0.9 to 10 million T cells produced roughly 500,000 cDNA molecules. MiXCR was run by TCRdb on the PCR reads, yielding one entry per CDR3 protein. The sample contains 750,000 to 950,000 distinct CDR3 sequences, approximately 44% of which appear only once. Findings of the study overall: Under F measure analysis, samples from one preparation batch co-clustered strongly. About 5 TRBV segments occurring more often in patients than controls included TRBV5-6, TRBV5-1 and TRBV20-1.

V gene TRBV5-1 combines with J gene TRBJ2-7, with D possibly TRBD2 on 5 matching bases. Sequencing input: blood. The TCR sequence derives from a girl aged 10 to 17 with multiple sclerosis. The CDR3 nucleotides are TGCGCCAGCAGCTCCTCCTCCCTAGCAACCGACGAGCAGTACTTC. It codes for CASSSSSLATDEQYF.